This TCR beta chain comes out of a study of T-cell reconstitution after alpha-beta-depleted transplantation in children (dated by TCRdb to the mid-2010s). About the investigation overall: Using TCR repertoire profiling, the study quantitatively followed how T-cell immune reconstitution unfolded in children after TCRalphabeta/CD19-depleted allogeneic hematopoietic cell transplantation.

Points on this clonotype: Its recognized antigen is unknown. Base qualities are not at hand, and no much larger clone is one base apart.

From the cysteine through the phenylalanine, the CDR3 covers 14 amino acids. Only the CDR3 DNA is retained, 42 bases long and in frame from the first base. The germline V gene (reference sequence) specifies DFQATT as CDR1 and SNEGSKA as CDR2. Trimmed from V: 6 bases; trimmed from J: 5 bases; junction bases lacking a gene match: 9. The library was prepared using PCR. Sequencing took place on an Illumina HiSeq 2500. To normalize quantification of the TCRbeta repertoire, the TCR libraries were built with molecular barcoding that relied on unique molecular identifiers. Using fastp trimming at Q25 and MiXCR clonotype assembly, TCRdb reanalyzed the public sequencing data and kept in-frame beta chains. Each entry merges the rows of one CDR3 protein and shows their most common DNA and genes. The sample records around 380,000 distinct CDR3 sequences, 11% of which are singletons. The biggest ten clones account for over 4.5% of the sample.

The sequence links TRBV20-1 to TRBJ1-5; 8 central nucleotides agree with TRBD1. The material sequenced was PBMCs from the stem cell graft donor, taken from the stem cell graft. The receptor was isolated from a human donor who donated a stem cell graft to a child with acute myeloid leukemia. The bases are TGCAGTGCCCAAGGACAGGGCTTCTATCAGCCCCAGCATTTT. Translation gives CSAQGQGFYQPQHF.